The 25 T cell receptor beta chains below were found in one sample sequenced in a study of vaccination effects on CD4 cells after COVID-19. Clones were read by immunoSEQ multiplex PCR, and TCRdb kept only the in-frame ones, dropping some. The sample holds 20,000 to 25,000 clones, 55% to 75% seen once. Antigen-specific CD4+ T cells expanded by the ViraFEST assay with viral peptide pools were then sequenced. Subsequent to a culture period of under twelve days, CD4+ T cells were isolated. Among the vaccine recipients, none had a prior SARS-CoV-2 infection, and nucleocapsid antibodies were negative. These receptors' antigens are unknown. The input for sequencing was CD4+ T cells from PBMCs cultured with HCoV-OC43 spike peptides, taken before COVID-19 vaccination. Subset noted: HCoV-OC43 spike overlapping peptide pool stimulation. These receptors were taken from a human donor who received a COVID-19 vaccine.

This clone was seen only once. The V call is TRBV6-6, the J call TRBJ2-7, with 9 bases fitting TRBD1. CDR1 and CDR2 (germline): MNHNY, SVGAGI (reference sequence). J was trimmed by 1 base and V by 5 bases; bases with no gene match: 12. The CDR3 covers 17 residues. CDR3 sequence reads: CASSRPVPGQGSYEQYF. The CDR3 nucleotides are TGTGCCAGCAGTCGTCCCGTCCCGGGACAGGGATCCTACGAGCAGTACTTC.

This rearrangement joins TRBV5-1 to TRBJ2-7; either TRBD1 or TRBD2 may supply D (6 bases each). This CDR3 contains 16 residues. Germline V lookup: CDR1 SGHRS, CDR2 YFSETQ. V was trimmed by 2 bases and J by 2 bases, leaving 17 bases between them. CDR3: CASSFSWPGGTYEQYF. CDR3 in DNA: TGCGCCAGCAGCTTCTCTTGGCCCGGGGGCACCTACGAGCAGTACTTC.

The rearrangement uses TRBV7-8 and TRBJ1-1; D remains ambiguous. CDR3 length: 12 amino acids. V lost 1 base, J lost 5 bases, and 5 bases lay in between. Germline V gene data show CDR1 as SGHVS and CDR2 as FQNEAQ. In DNA form, the CDR3 reads TGTGCCAGCAGCTTAGGGGAGACTGAAGCTTTCTTT. Protein sequence: CASSLGETEAFF.

The gene calls are TRBV19 and TRBJ1-6; 9 bases align to TRBD1. Germline-derived CDR1 and CDR2 are LNHDA and SQIVND (reference sequence). With V trimmed by 3 bases and J by 10 bases, 7 bases remained unmatched. The CDR3 length is 15 residues. This chain's CDR3 is CASSITTGGGSPLHF. CDR3 bases: TGTGCCAGTAGTATCACGACAGGGGGGGGATCACCCCTCCACTTT.

The chain combines TRBV19 with TRBJ1-5, with a weak D call TRBD1 (6 bases). Per germline, CDR1 LNHDA and CDR2 SQIVND (reference sequence). The CDR3 runs 14 residues. V was shortened by 9 bases and J by 6 bases, with 18 bases between the two germline ends. The CDR3 DNA is TGTGCCAGCCAGAGACAGGATATACCTCAGCCCCAGCATTTT. Translated, it gives CASQRQDIPQPQHF.

The chain is built from TRBV5-4 and TRBJ2-7; D is possibly TRBD1 (6 bases). The CDR3 length is 14 residues. From germline, CDR1 is SGHNT and CDR2 YYREEE (reference sequence). V lost 0 bases to trimming and J lost 3 bases, with 10 bases between them. In DNA, the CDR3 is TGTGCCAGCAGCTTGGGTACAGGGATCTACGAGCAGTACTTC. It is translated as CASSLGTGIYEQYF.

The chain combines TRBV4-1 with TRBJ1-4, with 8 bases aligning to TRBD1. The ends lost 2 bases at V and 4 bases at J; junction bases unmatched: 0. The CDR3 has 14 residues. CDR1 is MGHRA, CDR2 YSYEKL, per germline. CDR3 sequence reads: CASSQTGGNEKLFF. The CDR3 bases are TGCGCCAGCAGCCAAACAGGGGGTAATGAAAAACTGTTTTTT.

This clone was seen a few times. The junction departs from germline at one end; a sequencing error may be responsible. The chain employs TRBV7-9 and TRBJ1-4; D remains ambiguous. CDR1 and CDR2 (germline): SEHNR, FQNEAQ (reference sequence). This CDR3 has 13 residues. CDR3 in amino acids: CLPSVATNEKLFF. In DNA, the CDR3 is TGCTTACCGAGCGTAGCAACTAATGAAAAACTGTTTTTT.

This clone came up once. In DNA, the CDR3 is TGTGCCAGCAGCCAAGACGAGGGGTGGGGAGATACGCAGTATTTT. It translates to CASSQDEGWGDTQYF. The chain joins TRBV3-1 (or the pseudogene TRBV3-2) to TRBJ2-3, with D perhaps TRBD1 or TRBD2 (5 bases each). Germline V gene data show CDR1 as LGHDT and CDR2 as YNNKEL (reference sequence). CDR3 length: 15 amino acids. Trimming left V 0 bases short and J 5 bases short, with 12 bases between.

This clone was detected once. The chain couples TRBV12-2 to TRBJ2-1; TRBD1, the D gene given by the table, was not confirmed from the DNA. TRBV12-2 is labeled a pseudogene. The CDR3 extends over 15 amino acids. The CDR3 DNA reads TGTGCAAGTCGCTTACCGAGGGGGCCACGCGATGAGCAGTTCTTC. Protein: CASRLPRGPRDEQFF.

The V gene is TRBV5-8, the J gene TRBJ2-1; 12 positions agree with TRBD2. With V trimmed by 2 bases and J by 8 bases, 5 bases remained unmatched. This CDR3 is 15 amino acids long. CDR1 and CDR2 (germline): SGHTS, YDEGEE. CDR3: CASSFRLAGVDEQFF. DNA of the CDR3: TGTGCCAGCAGCTTTCGACTAGCGGGGGTGGATGAGCAGTTCTTC.

The chain uses TRBV14 and TRBJ1-4, with TRBD1 matching over 9 bases. Germline V gives CDR1 SGHDN, CDR2 FVKESK. Germline trimming cut 5 bases from V and 3 bases from J; bases unmatched to any gene: 1. The CDR3 loop spans 14 amino acids. The CDR3 coding sequence is TGTGCCAGCAGCTGGGACAGGGCTAATGAAAAACTGTTTTTT. Translation gives CASSWDRANEKLFF.

The rearrangement joins TRBV5-1 to TRBJ2-3; D not resolved. Germline V gene lookup returns CDR1 SGHRS and CDR2 YFSETQ. CDR3 length equals 14 residues. Trimming took 4 bases from V and 6 from J, leaving 15 bases between them. The CDR3 here is CASSLTALGDTQYF. In DNA, the CDR3 is TGCGCCAGCAGCCTCACAGCCCTCGGCGATACGCAGTATTTT.

The genes are TRBV27 and TRBJ2-7, with TRBD2 matching over 12 bases. Per germline, CDR1 MNHEY and CDR2 SMNVEV (reference sequence). The V gene end was trimmed by 3 bases and the J gene end by 2 bases; junction bases not matched to a gene: 2. The CDR3 loop spans 15 amino acids. The DNA of the CDR3 is TGTGCCAGCAGTTTTCGACTAGCGGGGGCCTACGAGCAGTACTTC. Protein product: CASSFRLAGAYEQYF.

V usage is TRBV2 and J usage is TRBJ2-2, with D unclear. The CDR3 is made up of 14 amino acids. Germline CDR1 reads SNHLY; CDR2 reads FYNNEI. Deletions cut 4 bases from V and 4 bases from J, with 10 bases between. The CDR3 spells CASSAERTTGELFF. CDR3 DNA: TGTGCCAGCAGTGCAGAACGAACCACCGGGGAGCTGTTTTTT.

By share, this clone ranks as large. The rearrangement links TRBV10-1 to TRBJ2-2; 8 bases fit TRBD2. The V gene's germline CDR1 is WNHNN and CDR2 SYGVQD (reference sequence). The V gene end was trimmed by 0 bases and the J gene end by 5 bases; junction bases not matched to a gene: 17. The CDR3 spans 20 residues. This chain's CDR3 is CASSESGLREGRTVTGELFF. CDR3 DNA sequence: TGCGCCAGCAGTGAGTCCGGATTACGGGAGGGCCGAACAGTGACCGGGGAGCTGTTTTTT.

The CDR3 spells CSASKGRLVETPLHF. CDR3 DNA sequence: TGCAGTGCTAGTAAGGGGCGCTTAGTCGAAACACCCCTCCACTTT. The rearrangement joins TRBV20-1 to TRBJ1-6, with D tentatively TRBD1 (5 bases). Trimming took 3 bases from V and 11 from J, leaving 20 bases between them. This CDR3 comprises 15 residues. Germline CDR1 and CDR2: DFQATT and SNEGSKA (reference sequence).

This chain links TRBV6-5 with TRBJ2-4; TRBD2 might be the D (6 bases). The V end was cut by 5 bases, the J end by 7 bases, with 15 bases between. The length of the CDR3 is 14 residues. The germline gives CDR1 MNHEY, CDR2 SVGAGI. The CDR3 is CASSQTGELNIQYF. CDR3 coding DNA: TGTGCCAGCAGTCAAACGGGGGAGTTGAACATTCAGTACTTC.

J is TRBJ1-3 and V is TRBV18, with a tentative D call TRBD1 (6 bases). V lost 1 base and J 0 bases, leaving 10 bases between the germline ends. Germline values: CDR1 KGHSH, CDR2 LQKENI. The CDR3 totals 16 residues. The CDR3 loop is CASSPLADSSGNTIYF. The CDR3 DNA is TGTGCCAGCTCACCACTTGCGGACAGCTCTGGAAACACCATATATTTT.

The rearrangement joins TRBV9 to TRBJ2-5; D call uncertain. Trimming left V 3 bases short and J 2 bases short, with 5 bases between. Germline V gene sequence: CDR1 SGDLS, CDR2 YYNGEE. This CDR3 comprises 12 residues. CDR3 coding DNA: TGTGCCAGCAGCGCCCAGCAAGAGACCCAGTACTTC. It translates to CASSAQQETQYF. Filled out from reference TRBV9 and TRBJ2-5, the complete variable domain reads DSGVTQTPKHLITATGQRVTLRCSPRSGDLSVYWYQQSLDQGLQFLIQYYNGEERAKGNILERFSAQQFPDLHSELNLSSLELGDSALYFCASSAQQETQYFGPGTRLLVL.

The chain joins TRBV9 to TRBJ2-7; 8 nucleotides align to TRBD2. The germline gives CDR1 SGDLS, CDR2 YYNGEE. The CDR3 sequence is 14 residues long. V was pared by 0 bases and J by 3 bases, with 2 bases of the junction left unmatched. Here the CDR3 DNA reads TGTGCCAGCAGCGTAGCCGGGGGGGGCTACGAGCAGTACTTC. Residues: CASSVAGGGYEQYF.

The gene calls are TRBV6-1 and TRBJ2-2; D is perhaps TRBD1 (5 bases). The V gene lost 2 bases and the J gene lost 6 bases, with 16 bases spanning the gap. Per germline, CDR1 MNHNS and CDR2 SASEGT. The CDR3 is 16 amino acids. The CDR3 coding sequence is TGTGCCAGCAGTGAACAGCAGGGTGTTTTTTCCGGGGAGCTGTTTTTT. Encoded protein: CASSEQQGVFSGELFF.

To note about this clone: At one end, the junction sequence differs from germline, possibly due to a read error. The chain carries TRBV3-1 (or the pseudogene TRBV3-2) and TRBJ2-4; perhaps TRBD1 as D (6 bases). The CDR3 has 12 residues. CDR1 LGHDT and CDR2 YNNKEL come from the germline V gene (reference sequence). CDR3 coding DNA: TGTGCCAGCAGCCCTGGGGGCCAACGTTCGTTTTTC. Translating it yields CASSPGGQRSFF.

This clone has only a few counts. The chain uses TRBV19 and TRBJ1-4; 11 bases are a match to TRBD1. The CDR3 is 14 amino acids. Germline CDR1 reads LNHDA; CDR2 reads SQIVND (reference sequence). J lost 6 bases, V lost 7 bases, and 4 bases had no gene match. The CDR3 reads CASTWTGGHEKLFF. The CDR3 DNA reads as TGTGCCAGTACCTGGACAGGGGGCCATGAAAAACTGTTTTTT.

V gene TRBV7-2 combines with J gene TRBJ1-3; no firm D call. The CDR3 loop spans 12 amino acids. Germline V lookup: CDR1 SGHTA, CDR2 FQGNSA. The V and J ends lost 5 bases and 4 bases respectively, with 6 bases between them. Here the CDR3 DNA reads TGTGCCAGCAGCCACGGAGGAAACACCATATATTTT. This translates into CASSHGGNTIYF.